The 2 T cell receptor beta chains below come from one sample, sequenced in a study of blood T cell repertoires in COVID-19. Generated by immunoSEQ multiplex PCR, the TCRdb table keeps only in-frame clones and is missing some. Of 350,000 to 400,000 clones listed, approximately 90% are singletons. Sequenced sample: PBMCs or T cells enriched from blood (not recorded which). Every receptor here comes from a woman between 40 and 55 years old who had been exposed to COVID-19.

This clone was observed a few times. This chain uses TRBV7-9 with TRBJ1-2, with D perhaps matching TRBD1 (5 bases). Between the trimmed V and J ends, which lost 5 bases and 4 bases, there was a span of 20 bases. The CDR3 runs 16 residues. Germline CDR1 reads SEHNR; CDR2 reads FQNEAQ (reference sequence). The CDR3 region is CASSLDFGGGGYGYTF. The DNA of the CDR3 is TGTGCCAGCAGCCTCGATTTTGGGGGGGGAGGCTATGGCTACACCTTC.

About this clone itself: Other DNA sequences in this sample translate to the same CDR3. V is TRBV5-1 and J is TRBJ1-2, with D perhaps TRBD1 (5 bases). Trimming removed 2 bases at V and 8 bases at J, with 10 bases between. This CDR3 has 12 residues. Germline loops: CDR1 SGHRS, CDR2 YFSETQ. The CDR3 loop is CASSLSGLGYTF. CDR3 in DNA: TGCGCCAGCAGCTTATCAGGGCTGGGCTACACCTTC.